One and the same sample provided the 3 T cell receptor beta chains below, sequenced in a study of CD8 T cells in ankylosing spondylitis. Study-level points and caveats: Within ankylosing spondylitis blood, a TCR beta motif made up of under 10 highly homologous variants appeared to be characteristic.

Each CDR3 protein gets one entry after TCRdb re-called the 5' RACE reads with MiXCR. The sample has about 840,000 distinct CDR3 sequences, roughly 12% seen once. These TCRs' antigens remain unknown. Sequenced material: blood, either unsorted or a sorted T cell fraction (not recorded which). The receptors originated from a male donor with ankylosing spondylitis.

The rearrangement uses TRBV20-1 and TRBJ2-7; the match to TRBD1 covers 7 bases. The CDR3 extends over 16 amino acids. J lost 3 bases, V lost 6 bases, and 17 bases had no gene match. In germline, CDR1 is DFQATT, CDR2 SNEGSKA (reference sequence). CDR3 region: CSAIDRERVKFYEQYF. The CDR3 nucleotides are TGCAGTGCCATAGACAGGGAGAGGGTCAAGTTCTACGAGCAGTACTTC.

The rearrangement joins TRBV7-9 to TRBJ1-5; D possibly corresponds to TRBD1 (6 bases). This CDR3 contains 14 residues. Germline V CDR1 and CDR2: SEHNR, FQNEAQ (reference sequence). Trimming removed 4 bases at V and 3 bases at J, with 10 bases between. CDR3 in DNA: TGTGCCAGCAGCTCGACAGGAAACAATCAGCCCCAGCATTTT. Residues: CASSSTGNNQPQHF.

V is TRBV7-8 and J is TRBJ2-3, with 9 bases matching TRBD1. Germline V CDR1 and CDR2: SGHVS, FQNEAQ. J lost 7 bases, V lost 7 bases, and 12 bases had no gene match. The CDR3 has 15 amino acids. The CDR3 protein is CASMGDRVSVNTQYF. CDR3 DNA sequence: TGTGCCAGCATGGGGGACAGGGTCTCGGTAAATACGCAGTATTTT. Complete variable domain (other parts from reference TRBV7-8 and TRBJ2-3): GAGVSQSPRYKVAKRGQDVALRCDPISGHVSLFWYQQALGQGPEFLTYFQNEAQLDKSGLPSDRFFAERPEGSVSTLKIQRTQQEDSAVYLCASMGDRVSVNTQYFGPGTRLTVL.